Below, one T cell receptor beta chain is given with its context. What it binds is not known. These data originate in a study of Ad26.COV2.S vaccination and SARS-CoV-2 variants. Study-level information: Each vaccinee took Ad26.COV2.S intramuscularly, once or twice 56 days apart.

This CDR3 spans 14 amino acids. With 6 bases removed from V and 2 bases from J, the gap between germline ends came to 14 bases. Germline CDR1 and CDR2: LGHDT and YNNKEL (reference sequence). Noted treatment: around 19 received Ad26.COV2.S at low or high dose, single or two shots; 5 received placebo; per-sample allocation not given. Collection of samples fell on day 63 after the first vaccine or placebo injection. Notes on the study in general: While placebo recipients had lower spike-specific TCR breadth, vaccine recipients had more. Reports say spike-specific CD8+ and CD4+ T cell responses covered substantial breadth after vaccination.

Profiled with immunoSEQ multiplex PCR; TCRdb holds only in-frame clones, not every one. The table lists about 320,000 clones, 70% to 90% of them singletons. The sequence was collected from a person aged 18-60 years who received the Ad26.COV2.S COVID-19 vaccine or a placebo. This chain connects TRBV3-1 (or the pseudogene TRBV3-2) to TRBJ2-7; D gene unclear. Specimen: peripheral blood, collected in a trial of Ad26.COV2.S vaccine versus placebo. CDR3 amino acids: CASSRGQVAYEQYF. The CDR3 DNA follows: TGTGCCAGCAGTCGTGGTCAGGTCGCCTACGAGCAGTACTTC.